This is a list of T cell receptor beta chains from one sample in a study of cytomegalovirus exposure and HLA in healthy donors. Clones were read by immunoSEQ multiplex PCR, and TCRdb kept only the in-frame ones, dropping some. The table shows approximately 140,000 clones, with roughly three quarters occurring only once. The sample comprised PBMCs. These receptors were taken from a woman in her thirties or forties in good health and CMV-seropositive. The CDR3 runs from the conserved cysteine through the conserved F or W. Each record gives: V gene, D gene, J gene, clone size, CDR3 DNA, CDR3 protein. A D gene is named only where the DNA matches it firmly. Some rows mark clone size as missing; the rest say once, few, many or name a class of expanded clone.

>TRBV4-1|TRBD2|TRBJ2-5|.
TGCGCCAGCAGCCGAAATAGCGGGGGGGTACAAGAGACCCAGTACTTC
CASSRNSGGVQETQYF
>TRBV5-1|TRBD1|TRBJ2-2|.
TGCGCCAGCAGCTTGGGACAGGGCAACACCGGGGAGCTGTTTTTT
CASSLGQGNTGELFF
>TRBV4-2|.|TRBJ2-1|.
TGTGCCAGCAGCCAAGGTGGGGGGGCCCTCAATGAGCAGTTCTTC
CASSQGGGALNEQFF
>TRBV25-1|TRBD1|TRBJ1-6|.
TGTGCCACCAGGGACAGGGGGCTTTCACCCCTCCACTTT
CATRDRGLSPLHF
>TRBV28|.|TRBJ1-5|.
TGTGCCAGCAGTTTAGGGCCCATCGGAAGTCAGCCCCAGCATTTT
CASSLGPIGSQPQHF
>TRBV19|TRBD1|TRBJ1-1|.
TGTGCCAGCGGACAGGGACCAAAGAACACTGAAGCTTTCTTT
CASGQGPKNTEAFF
>TRBV6-1|TRBD1|TRBJ2-7|few
TGTGCCAGCGTCCATCGACAGGGCACCTACGAGCAGTACTTC
CASVHRQGTYEQYF
>TRBV19|TRBD2|TRBJ2-2|.
TGTGCCACTGGGGGACTAGCGGGGGCCGTCACCGGGGAGCTGTTTTTT
CATGGLAGAVTGELFF
>TRBV4-1|.|TRBJ2-4|.
TGCGCCAGCAGCCAAGATTCTCGACTGAGGTACTTC
CASSQDSRLRYF
>TRBV2|TRBD1|TRBJ1-5|.
TGTGCCATCCGGCAGGGGGGCAATCAGCCCCAGCATTTT
CAIRQGGNQPQHF
>TRBV6-5|TRBD1|TRBJ1-2|.
TGTGCCAGCAGGGCAGGGGGCCGGTATGGCTACACCTTC
CASRAGGRYGYTF
>TRBV5-1|.|TRBJ2-3|.
TGCGCCAGCAGCTTGACAGGGTGGGCAGATACGCAGTATTTT
CASSLTGWADTQYF
>TRBV7-3|.|TRBJ2-3|.
TGTGCCAGCAGCCGGCTAGAAACAGATACGCAGTATTTT
CASSRLETDTQYF
>TRBV7-9|TRBD1|TRBJ2-5|.
TGTGCCAGCAGCGCAGGGGACAGCGGGACCCAGTACTTC
CASSAGDSGTQYF
>TRBV6-5|.|TRBJ2-7|.
TGTGCCAGCAGTTACAGCGCAGACTACGAGCAGTACTTC
CASSYSADYEQYF
>TRBV5-6|TRBD1|TRBJ1-5|few
TGTGCCAGCAGCGTGGACAGGGGAGGCCAGCCCCAGCATTTT
CASSVDRGGQPQHF
>TRBV15|TRBD2|TRBJ2-3|few
TGTGCCACCAGCAGCGAGCGGGGGCCGTTCACAGATACGCAGTATTTT
CATSSERGPFTDTQYF
>TRBV12-5|.|TRBJ1-1|.
TGTGCTAGTGGGTCAGGGTTGAGTGTTGAAGCTTTCTTT
CASGSGLSVEAFF
>TRBV6-1|TRBD1|TRBJ1-6|.
TGTGCCAGTTCCAGGGGGACGGGTACGGATTCACCCCTCCACTTT
CASSRGTGTDSPLHF
>TRBV19|.|TRBJ2-7|few
TGTGCCAGTAGTATCGGAAGGGAGGACGAGCAGTACTTC
CASSIGREDEQYF
>TRBV18|.|TRBJ1-2|.
TGTGCCAGCTCACCGCTCGACACGGCGGGCTACACCTTC
CASSPLDTAGYTF
>TRBV5-1|.|TRBJ1-2|.
TGCGCCAGCAGCGGGACATCAGCTAGCTATGGCTACACCTTC
CASSGTSASYGYTF
>TRBV6-1|.|TRBJ1-5|.
TGTGCCAGCAGTGAAAATCCTGCAGGCGTCCAGCCCCAGCATTTT
CASSENPAGVQPQHF
>TRBV19|.|TRBJ1-1|.
TGTGCCAGTAGTAATCCGGACAGTATCGCTTTCTTT
CASSNPDSIAFF
>TRBV18|.|TRBJ1-2|.
TGTGCCAGCTCACCACCCGGGTTGGCGTCCGCCTTAGGCTACACCTTC
CASSPPGLASALGYTF
>TRBV28|TRBD1|TRBJ1-1|.
TGTGCCAGCACCGAAGGCGGGACAGGGGGCACTGAAGCTTTCTTT
CASTEGGTGGTEAFF
>TRBV7-3|.|TRBJ2-3|.
TGTGCCAGCAGTCCGGGGTTGTTAGATACGCAGTATTTT
CASSPGLLDTQYF
>TRBV10-2|.|TRBJ1-2|few
TGCGCCAGCAGTGAGAGGGAGTCCGCTGGCTACACCTTC
CASSERESAGYTF
>TRBV28|TRBD2|TRBJ2-5|.
TGTGCCAGCAGTTCCGTAGCGGGGGGCGTGAAAGAGACCCAGTACTTC
CASSSVAGGVKETQYF
>TRBV4-1|.|TRBJ1-5|.
TGCGCCAGCAGCCAAGATGGTTCGTTAGGGGTGGTTAGCTCGGGCAATCAGCCCCAGCATTTT
CASSQDGSLGVVSSGNQPQHF
>TRBV30|.|TRBJ2-1|.
TGTGCCTGGAGTAGGGACTCAGGAAACTCCTACAATGAGCAGTTCTTC
CAWSRDSGNSYNEQFF
>TRBV5-1|TRBD2|TRBJ2-7|.
TGCGCCAGCAGCCAAAAAGCGGGACTAGCGGTTTACGAGCAGTACTTC
CASSQKAGLAVYEQYF
>TRBV13|TRBD2|TRBJ2-1|.
TGTGCCAGCAGCGAGGGACTACGCGACAATGAGCAGTTCTTC
CASSEGLRDNEQFF
>TRBV18|.|TRBJ1-2|.
TGTGCCAGCTCACCACCGGGGGAGGGGATCTCTGGCTACACCTTC
CASSPPGEGISGYTF
>TRBV19|.|TRBJ2-7|once
TGTGCCAGTAGTTCCACCGGGACAACCTACGAGCAGTACTTC
CASSSTGTTYEQYF
>TRBV15|TRBD1|TRBJ2-3|.
TGTGCCACCAGCAGTGCAGGGGGACGCACAGATACGCAGTATTTT
CATSSAGGRTDTQYF
>TRBV6-6|TRBD2|TRBJ2-1|.
TGTGCCGCCAGCGGGGGGCCCCCCAATGAGCAGTTCTTC
CAASGGPPNEQFF
>TRBV12-5|TRBD1|TRBJ1-4|.
TGTGCTATCCCTTCCCGACAGGGAGTGGGGAGTGAAAAACTGTTTTTT
CAIPSRQGVGSEKLFF
>TRBV25-1|.|TRBJ1-6|.
TGTGCCAGCAGTGAATGGTCAGCGGGGTCACCCCTCCACTTT
CASSEWSAGSPLHF
>TRBV30|.|TRBJ1-1|.
TGTGCCTGGAGTGTCAAGTACGGGGAAGCTTTCTTT
CAWSVKYGEAFF
>TRBV11-2|TRBD1|TRBJ2-6|.
TGTGCCAGCAGCCGGGACAGGGTGTCTCCTGGGGCCAACGTCCTGACTTTC
CASSRDRVSPGANVLTF
>TRBV19|.|TRBJ1-2|.
TGTGCTGAAAACAGGGATCACTATGGCTACACCTTC
CAENRDHYGYTF
>TRBV7-9|TRBD2|TRBJ2-1|.
TGTGCCAGCAGCTTACCCGTAGCGGGGGTATCCTACAATGAGCAGTTCTTC
CASSLPVAGVSYNEQFF
>TRBV18|TRBD1|TRBJ1-2|.
TGTGCCAGCTCACCGGGGACAGGGAGTGGCTACACCTTC
CASSPGTGSGYTF
>TRBV5-1|TRBD2|TRBJ2-7|.
TGCGCCAGCAGCGCGAGCGGGAGCTACGAGCAGTACTTC
CASSASGSYEQYF
>TRBV6-5|TRBD1|TRBJ1-5|.
TGTGCCAGCACGGTAGGACAGGGGGATCAGCCCCAGCATTTT
CASTVGQGDQPQHF